This T cell receptor beta chain was obtained from a study of human T cells and chemical hapten exposure. Study at large: The sensitizer, 2% DPC, was used on approximately 2 cm by approximately 2 cm of upper inner arm skin. Study-level results: It was expanded TCRs that formed significantly more large CDR3 similarity clusters than controls did.

TCRdb re-derived calls from the RACE reads in MiXCR, one entry per CDR3 protein. The data show approximately 340,000 distinct CDR3 sequences, approximately 6.3% seen once. This clonotype was detected a few times. The antigen is unknown. Germline V gene lookup returns CDR1 SGDLS and CDR2 YYNGEE. The V end was cut by 4 bases, the J end by 1 base, with 19 bases between. This CDR3 is 17 amino acids long. Time point: patch test 1, 2 weeks after DPC sensitization. Treatment meaning: therapeutic diphenylcyclopropenone sensitization with weekly scalp DPC. The source material was whole blood, sampled in connection with sensitization to the hapten diphenylcyclopropenone (DPC). The receptor comes from a woman between 18 and 29 years old with alopecia areata. Some clones in this sample may be carry-over from other donors' samples. V gene TRBV9 combines with J gene TRBJ2-3, with a possible D match to TRBD1 (6 bases). CDR3 coding DNA: TGTGCCAGCAGCCTCAGTCCCCGAGAGGGGGGCACAGATACGCAGTATTTT. It codes for CASSLSPREGGTDTQYF.